Listed here is a single T cell receptor (beta chain). The data were obtained in a study of monozygotic twins with inflammatory bowel disease. TCRdb reprocessed the 5' RACE reads and reports one entry per CDR3 protein, with no DNA. Its clone listing holds roughly 200,000 distinct CDR3 sequences. CDR1 is SEHNR, CDR2 FQNEAQ, per germline (reference sequence). The CDR3 runs to 17 residues. Input material: blood. This chain links TRBV7-9 with TRBJ1-3; TCRdb's assignment of TRBD1 cannot be checked, as there is no DNA. The receptor was isolated from a human donor with ulcerative colitis or Crohn's disease, or a healthy co-twin of an affected twin (not recorded which). The CDR3 here is CASRYHGHLSSGNTIYF.